Given below is one T cell receptor (beta chain) in context. Its target is not known. The sample has other DNA sequences that encode this CDR3 too. Repertoires were generated with immunoSEQ multiplex PCR, while TCRdb's copy carries only in-frame clones and drops some. This sample yields hundreds of thousands of clones, of which around 73% are seen a single time; under 2% belongs to the top ten. The data were obtained in a study of shared clonotypes between healthy human individuals. General study findings and limits: Non-shared clonotypes displayed generation probabilities falling below those of clonotypes present in all four donors.

Per germline, CDR1 MDHEN and CDR2 SYDVKM. The CDR3 covers 16 residues. V dropped 4 bases and J dropped 1; count of bases not matched to a gene: 5. Sequencing was performed on memory CD4+ T cells sorted from blood. Noted subset: CD45RA-negative fraction. The sequence derives from a woman in her twenties or thirties in good health. This chain uses TRBV28 with TRBJ2-1, with 9 bases lining up with TRBD2. The CDR3 nucleotides read TGTGCCAGCAGTTCAAGCAGCGGGGGGTCCTACAATGAGCAGTTCTTC. This gives the protein CASSSSSGGSYNEQFF.